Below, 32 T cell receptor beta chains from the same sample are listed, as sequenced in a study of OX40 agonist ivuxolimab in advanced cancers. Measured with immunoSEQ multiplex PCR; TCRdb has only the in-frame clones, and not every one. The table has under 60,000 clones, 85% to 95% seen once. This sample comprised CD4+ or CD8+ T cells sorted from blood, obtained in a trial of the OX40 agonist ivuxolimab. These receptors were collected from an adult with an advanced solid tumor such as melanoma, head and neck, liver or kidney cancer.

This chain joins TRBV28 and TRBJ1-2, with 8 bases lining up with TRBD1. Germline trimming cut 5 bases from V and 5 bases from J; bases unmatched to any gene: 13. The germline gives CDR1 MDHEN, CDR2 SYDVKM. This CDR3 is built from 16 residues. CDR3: CASSPLIGRGPYGYTF. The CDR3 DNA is TGTGCCAGCAGTCCCCTAATAGGCAGGGGGCCATATGGCTACACCTTC.

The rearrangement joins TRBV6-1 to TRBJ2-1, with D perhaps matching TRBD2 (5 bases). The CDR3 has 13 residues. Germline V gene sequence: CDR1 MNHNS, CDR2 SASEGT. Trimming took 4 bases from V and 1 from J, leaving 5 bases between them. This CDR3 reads CASSGLSYNEQFF. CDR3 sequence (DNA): TGTGCCAGCAGTGGACTATCCTACAATGAGCAGTTCTTC.

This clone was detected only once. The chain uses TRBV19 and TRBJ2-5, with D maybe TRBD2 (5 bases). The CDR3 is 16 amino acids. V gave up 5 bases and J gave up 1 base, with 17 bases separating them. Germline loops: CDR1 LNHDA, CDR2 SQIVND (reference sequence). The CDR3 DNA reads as TGTGCCAGTAGTCTTGAACTAGTTCTCGGCCAAGAGACCCAGTACTTC. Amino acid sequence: CASSLELVLGQETQYF. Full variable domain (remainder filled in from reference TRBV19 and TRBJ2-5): DGGITQSPKYLFRKEGQNVTLSCEQNLNHDAMYWYRQDPGQGLRLIYYSQIVNDFQKGDIAEGYSVSREKKESFPLTVTSAQKNPTAFYLCASSLELVLGQETQYFGPGTRLLVL.

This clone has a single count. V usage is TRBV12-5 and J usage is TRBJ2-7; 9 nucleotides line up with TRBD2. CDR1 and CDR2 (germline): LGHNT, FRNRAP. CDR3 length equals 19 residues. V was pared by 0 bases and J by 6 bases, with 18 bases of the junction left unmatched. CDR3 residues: CASGLVLTGTSPVFPEQYF. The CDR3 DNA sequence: TGTGCTAGTGGTTTGGTCCTCACCGGGACTAGCCCTGTCTTTCCCGAGCAGTACTTC.

CDR3 region: CASSSGGEQYF. The CDR3 bases are TGTGCCAGCAGCTCCGGGGGCGAGCAGTACTTC. The chain has TRBV7-6 and TRBJ2-7, with D tentatively TRBD2 (6 bases). CDR1 is SGHVS and CDR2 is FNYEAQ in the germline V gene. The CDR3 consists of 11 residues. V was clipped by 4 bases and J by 6 bases, with 7 bases between them.

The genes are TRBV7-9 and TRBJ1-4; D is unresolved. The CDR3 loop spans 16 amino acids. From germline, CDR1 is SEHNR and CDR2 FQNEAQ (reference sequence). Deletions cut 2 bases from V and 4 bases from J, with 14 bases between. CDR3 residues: CASSLKAYSLNEKLFF. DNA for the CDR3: TGTGCCAGCAGCTTAAAGGCTTACAGTCTTAATGAAAAACTGTTTTTT.

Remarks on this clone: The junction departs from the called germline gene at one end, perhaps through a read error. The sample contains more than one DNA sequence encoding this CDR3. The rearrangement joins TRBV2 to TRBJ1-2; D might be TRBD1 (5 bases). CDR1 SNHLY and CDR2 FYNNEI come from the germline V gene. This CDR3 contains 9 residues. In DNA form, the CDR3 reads TGTGCCAGCAGCGCGACAGTCTGTTTC. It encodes CASSATVCF.

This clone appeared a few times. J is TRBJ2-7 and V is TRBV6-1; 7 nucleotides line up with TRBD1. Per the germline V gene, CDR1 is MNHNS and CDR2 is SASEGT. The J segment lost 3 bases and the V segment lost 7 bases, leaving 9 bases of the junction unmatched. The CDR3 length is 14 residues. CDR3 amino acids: CASNPRDSRYEQYF. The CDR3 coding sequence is TGTGCCAGCAATCCCCGGGACAGTCGCTACGAGCAGTACTTC.

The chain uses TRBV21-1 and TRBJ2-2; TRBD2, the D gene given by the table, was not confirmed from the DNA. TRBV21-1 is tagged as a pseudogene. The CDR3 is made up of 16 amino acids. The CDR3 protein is CATRYLRVPNTGELFF. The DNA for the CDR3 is TGTGCCACCAGATATTTGCGGGTACCGAACACCGGGGAGCTGTTTTTT.

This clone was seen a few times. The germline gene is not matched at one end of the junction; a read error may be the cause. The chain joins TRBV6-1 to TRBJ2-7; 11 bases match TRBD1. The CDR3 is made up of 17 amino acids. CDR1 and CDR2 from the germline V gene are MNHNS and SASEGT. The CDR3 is CASSEVTGDRGGYEQYF. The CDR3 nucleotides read TGTGCCAGCAGCGAAGTTACGGGGGACAGGGGGGGCTACGAGCAGTACTTC.

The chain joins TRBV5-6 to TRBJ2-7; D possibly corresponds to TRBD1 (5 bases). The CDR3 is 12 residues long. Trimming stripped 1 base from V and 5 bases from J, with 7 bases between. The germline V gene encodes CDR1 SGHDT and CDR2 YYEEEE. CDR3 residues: CASSLIGDEQYF. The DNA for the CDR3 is TGTGCCAGCAGCTTGATAGGGGACGAGCAGTACTTC.

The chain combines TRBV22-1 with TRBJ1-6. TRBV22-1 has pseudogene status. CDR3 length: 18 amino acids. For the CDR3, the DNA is TGTCCTGGGAGCGCACTGGGACGGACCAGCTCCTATAATTCACCCCTCCACTTT. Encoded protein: CPGSALGRTSSYNSPLHF.

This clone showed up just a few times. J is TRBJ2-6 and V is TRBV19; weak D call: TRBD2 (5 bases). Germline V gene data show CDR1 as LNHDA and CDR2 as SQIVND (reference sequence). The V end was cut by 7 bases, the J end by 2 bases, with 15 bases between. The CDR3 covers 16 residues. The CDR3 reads CASKASDGAGANVLTF. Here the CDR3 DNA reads TGTGCCAGTAAGGCCTCTGACGGGGCTGGGGCCAACGTCCTGACTTTC.

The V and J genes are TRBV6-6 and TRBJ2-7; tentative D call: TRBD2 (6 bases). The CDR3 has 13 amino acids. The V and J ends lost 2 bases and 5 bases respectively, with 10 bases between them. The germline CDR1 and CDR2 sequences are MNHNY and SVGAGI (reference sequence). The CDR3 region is CASSYTAGHEQYF. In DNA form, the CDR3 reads TGTGCCAGCAGTTACACAGCGGGCCACGAGCAGTACTTC.

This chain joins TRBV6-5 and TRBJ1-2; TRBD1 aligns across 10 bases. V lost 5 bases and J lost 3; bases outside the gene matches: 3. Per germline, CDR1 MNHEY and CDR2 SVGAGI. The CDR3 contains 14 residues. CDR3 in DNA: TGTGCCAGCAGTGGGACAGGGGAGGACTATGGCTACACCTTC. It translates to CASSGTGEDYGYTF.

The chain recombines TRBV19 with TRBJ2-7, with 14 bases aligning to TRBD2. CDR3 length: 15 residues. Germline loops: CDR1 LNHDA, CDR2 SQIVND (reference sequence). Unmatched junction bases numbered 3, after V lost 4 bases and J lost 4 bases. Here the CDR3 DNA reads TGTGCCAGTAGTACGGGACTAGCGGGAGTATACGAGCAGTACTTC. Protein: CASSTGLAGVYEQYF.

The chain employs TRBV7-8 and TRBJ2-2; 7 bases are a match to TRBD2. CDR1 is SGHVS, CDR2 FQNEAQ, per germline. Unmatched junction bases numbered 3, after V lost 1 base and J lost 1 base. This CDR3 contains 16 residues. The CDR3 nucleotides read TGTGCCAGCAGCTTAGGCTCTAGCGGGAACACCGGGGAGCTGTTTTTT. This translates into CASSLGSSGNTGELFF.

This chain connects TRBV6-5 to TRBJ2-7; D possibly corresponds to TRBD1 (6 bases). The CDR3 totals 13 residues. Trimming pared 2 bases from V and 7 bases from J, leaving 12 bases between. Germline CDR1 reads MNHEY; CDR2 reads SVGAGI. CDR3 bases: TGTGCCAGCAGTTACGGGCAGGGACAAGAGCAGTACTTC. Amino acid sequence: CASSYGQGQEQYF.

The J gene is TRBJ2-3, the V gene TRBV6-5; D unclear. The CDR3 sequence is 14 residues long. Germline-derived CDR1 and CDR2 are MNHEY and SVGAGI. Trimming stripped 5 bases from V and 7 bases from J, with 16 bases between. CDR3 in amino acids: CASSETNPVNTQYF. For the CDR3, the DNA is TGTGCCAGCAGTGAAACCAATCCCGTGAATACGCAGTATTTT.

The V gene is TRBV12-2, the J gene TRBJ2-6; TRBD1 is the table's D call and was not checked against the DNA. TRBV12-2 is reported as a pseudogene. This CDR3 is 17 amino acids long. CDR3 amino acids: CASRLDREYSGANVLTF. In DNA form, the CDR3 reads TGTGCAAGTCGCTTAGACAGGGAATACTCTGGGGCCAACGTCCTGACTTTC.

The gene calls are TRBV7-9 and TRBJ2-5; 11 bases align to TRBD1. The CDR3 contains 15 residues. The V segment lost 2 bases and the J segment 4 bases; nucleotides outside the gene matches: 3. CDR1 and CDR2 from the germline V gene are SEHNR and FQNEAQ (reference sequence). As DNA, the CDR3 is TGTGCCAGCAGCTTACCGGGACAGGGGGTAGAGACCCAGTACTTC. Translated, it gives CASSLPGQGVETQYF. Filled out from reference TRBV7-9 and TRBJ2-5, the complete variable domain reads DTGVSQNPRHKITKRGQNVTFRCDPISEHNRLYWYRQTLGQGPEFLTYFQNEAQLEKSRLLSDRFSAERPKGSFSTLEIQRTEQGDSAMYLCASSLPGQGVETQYFGPGTRLLVL.

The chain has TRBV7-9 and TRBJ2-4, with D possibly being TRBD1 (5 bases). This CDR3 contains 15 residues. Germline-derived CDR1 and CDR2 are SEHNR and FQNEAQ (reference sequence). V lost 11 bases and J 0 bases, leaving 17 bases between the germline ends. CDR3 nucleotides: TGTGCCGGGGCGGTTTCTTTCTTAGCCAAAAACATTCAGTACTTC. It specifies CAGAVSFLAKNIQYF. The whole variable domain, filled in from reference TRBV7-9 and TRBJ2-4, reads DTGVSQNPRHKITKRGQNVTFRCDPISEHNRLYWYRQTLGQGPEFLTYFQNEAQLEKSRLLSDRFSAERPKGSFSTLEIQRTEQGDSAMYLCAGAVSFLAKNIQYFGAGTRLSVL.

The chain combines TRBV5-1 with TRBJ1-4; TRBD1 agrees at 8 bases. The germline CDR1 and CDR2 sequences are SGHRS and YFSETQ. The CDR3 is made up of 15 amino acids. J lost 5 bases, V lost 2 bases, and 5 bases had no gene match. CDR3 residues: CASSFRGRVNEKLFF. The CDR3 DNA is TGCGCCAGCAGCTTCAGGGGGCGCGTGAATGAAAAACTGTTTTTT.

The chain's CDR3 is CASSQRGRVGEQYF. The CDR3 bases are TGTGCCAGCAGCCAAAGAGGGAGGGTAGGCGAGCAGTACTTC. J is TRBJ2-7 and V is TRBV14, with 7 nucleotides matching TRBD2. The germline gives CDR1 SGHDN, CDR2 FVKESK. V was pared by 2 bases and J by 6 bases, with 7 bases of the junction left unmatched. The CDR3 spans 14 residues.

The CDR3 is CASSHLGDREDEQYF. CDR3 DNA: TGTGCCAGCAGTCATCTCGGCGACAGGGAGGACGAGCAGTACTTC. V is TRBV7-9 and J is TRBJ2-7; TRBD1 is a possible D gene (7 bases). With 6 bases removed from V and 5 bases from J, the gap between germline ends came to 20 bases. This CDR3 has 15 residues. Germline V gene lookup returns CDR1 SEHNR and CDR2 FQNEAQ (reference sequence).

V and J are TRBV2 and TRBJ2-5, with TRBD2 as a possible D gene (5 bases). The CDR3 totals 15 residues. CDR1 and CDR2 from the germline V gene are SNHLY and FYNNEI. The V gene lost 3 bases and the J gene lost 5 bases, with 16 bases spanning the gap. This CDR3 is CASSDPGWYGETQYF. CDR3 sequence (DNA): TGTGCCAGCAGTGACCCGGGATGGTATGGCGAGACCCAGTACTTC.

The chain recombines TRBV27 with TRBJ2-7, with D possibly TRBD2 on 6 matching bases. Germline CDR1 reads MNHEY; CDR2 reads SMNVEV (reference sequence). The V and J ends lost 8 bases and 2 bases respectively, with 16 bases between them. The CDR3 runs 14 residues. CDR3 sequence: CASGGSGAAYEQYF. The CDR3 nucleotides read TGTGCCAGCGGAGGTAGCGGTGCTGCCTACGAGCAGTACTTC.

The DNA of the CDR3 is TGTGCCAGCAGTTACGGGTTAGACTACGAGCAGTACTTC. Encoded protein: CASSYGLDYEQYF. The chain has TRBV6-5 and TRBJ2-7; D uncertain. Deletions cut 2 bases from V and 3 bases from J, with 8 bases between. CDR1 and CDR2 from the germline V gene are MNHEY and SVGAGI. This CDR3 has 13 amino acids.

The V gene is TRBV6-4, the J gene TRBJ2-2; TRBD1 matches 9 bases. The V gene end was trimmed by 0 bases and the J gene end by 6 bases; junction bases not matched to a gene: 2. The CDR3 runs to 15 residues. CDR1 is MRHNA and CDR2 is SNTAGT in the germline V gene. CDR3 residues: CASSDSGQGPGELFF. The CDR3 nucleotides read TGTGCCAGCAGTGACTCAGGACAGGGGCCCGGGGAGCTGTTTTTT.

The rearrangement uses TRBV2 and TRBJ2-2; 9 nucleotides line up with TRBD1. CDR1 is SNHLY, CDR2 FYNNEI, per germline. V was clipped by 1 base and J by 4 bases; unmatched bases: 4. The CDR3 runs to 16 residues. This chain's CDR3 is CASSEGDRVFTGELFF. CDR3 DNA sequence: TGTGCCAGCAGTGAAGGGGACAGGGTGTTCACCGGGGAGCTGTTTTTT.

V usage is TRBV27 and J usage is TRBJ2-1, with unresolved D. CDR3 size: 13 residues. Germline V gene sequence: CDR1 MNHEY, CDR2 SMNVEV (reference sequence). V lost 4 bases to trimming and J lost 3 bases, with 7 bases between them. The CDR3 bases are TGTGCCAGCAGTTACAATCGCTACAATGAGCAGTTCTTC. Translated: CASSYNRYNEQFF.

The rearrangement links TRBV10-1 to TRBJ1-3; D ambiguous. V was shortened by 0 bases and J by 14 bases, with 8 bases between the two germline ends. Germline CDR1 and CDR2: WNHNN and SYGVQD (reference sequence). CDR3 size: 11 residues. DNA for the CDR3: TGCGCCAGCAGTGAGTCAAGTGTTCTATATTTT. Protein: CASSESSVLYF.